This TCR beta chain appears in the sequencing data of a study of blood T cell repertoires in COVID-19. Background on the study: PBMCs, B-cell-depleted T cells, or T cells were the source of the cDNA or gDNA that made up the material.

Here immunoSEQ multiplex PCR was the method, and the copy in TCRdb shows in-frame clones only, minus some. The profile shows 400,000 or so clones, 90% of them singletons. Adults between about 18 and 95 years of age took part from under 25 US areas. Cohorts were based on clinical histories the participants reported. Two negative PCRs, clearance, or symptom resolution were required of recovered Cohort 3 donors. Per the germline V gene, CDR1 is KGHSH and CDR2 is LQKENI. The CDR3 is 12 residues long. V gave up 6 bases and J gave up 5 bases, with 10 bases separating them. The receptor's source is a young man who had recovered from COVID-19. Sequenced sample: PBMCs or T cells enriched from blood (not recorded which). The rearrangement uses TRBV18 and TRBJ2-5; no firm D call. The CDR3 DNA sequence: TGTGCCAGCTCCCACTCCGGGGAGACCCAGTACTTC. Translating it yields CASSHSGETQYF.